The 11 T cell receptor beta chains below come from one sample, sequenced in a study of Ad26.COV2.S vaccination and SARS-CoV-2 variants. Profiling relied on immunoSEQ multiplex PCR, and the TCRdb table lists in-frame clones only, not all of them. The sample holds about 350,000 clones, approximately 90% seen once. The sample was peripheral blood, taken after recovery from COVID-19. These receptors came from a human donor who had recovered from COVID-19.

The chain combines TRBV19 with TRBJ2-1; either TRBD1 or TRBD2 may supply D (5 bases each). Germline V gene sequence: CDR1 LNHDA, CDR2 SQIVND (reference sequence). V lost 5 bases, J lost 9 bases, and 14 bases lay in between. This CDR3 has 13 residues. As DNA, the CDR3 is TGTGCCAGTAGTTTAGGGTCGGGGCTTGAGCAGTTCTTC. It yields the protein CASSLGSGLEQFF.

The CDR3 reads CASSQGTSTDTQYF. As DNA, the CDR3 is TGCGCCAGCAGCCAGGGGACTAGCACAGATACGCAGTATTTT. V and J are TRBV4-1 and TRBJ2-3; D is possibly TRBD2 (6 bases). Trimming removed 3 bases at V and 0 bases at J, with 7 bases between. The germline V gene encodes CDR1 MGHRA and CDR2 YSYEKL. CDR3 length equals 14 residues.

This chain uses TRBV5-4 with TRBJ2-2; unclear D gene. Trimming removed 4 bases from V and 6 bases from J, with 13 bases in between. Germline V gene sequence: CDR1 SGHNT, CDR2 YYREEE (reference sequence). This CDR3 spans 14 amino acids. CDR3 region: CASSPQGKPGELFF. For the CDR3, the DNA is TGTGCCAGCAGCCCTCAAGGGAAGCCCGGGGAGCTGTTTTTT.

V usage is TRBV18 and J usage is TRBJ2-2, with D possibly being TRBD1 (6 bases). CDR1 and CDR2 from the germline V gene are KGHSH and LQKENI. The CDR3 runs to 15 residues. Trimming took off 5 bases at V and 0 bases at J, with 10 bases between the two ends. Written as DNA, the CDR3 is TGTGCCAGCTCATCGGGACACCCGAACACCGGGGAGCTGTTTTTT. Its translation: CASSSGHPNTGELFF. The entire variable domain, with the rest obtained from reference TRBV18 and TRBJ2-2, is as follows: NAGVMQNPRHLVRRRGQEARLRCSPMKGHSHVYWYRQLPEEGLKFMVYLQKENIIDESGMPKERFSAEFPKEGPSILRIQQVVRGDSAAYFCASSSGHPNTGELFFGEGSRLTVL.

The V call is TRBV12-3 or TRBV12-4, the J call TRBJ1-4; D is uncertain. Trimming pared 8 bases from V and 2 bases from J, leaving 9 bases between. This CDR3 has 13 residues. The CDR3 protein is CASRAGTNEKLFF. CDR3 bases: TGTGCCAGCCGAGCGGGGACTAATGAAAAACTGTTTTTT.

The chain links TRBV3-1 (or the pseudogene TRBV3-2) to TRBJ2-1; 8 bases match TRBD2. Germline assignment: CDR1 LGHDT and CDR2 YNNKEL (reference sequence). Losses at the gene ends were 4 bases for V and 13 bases for J; bases not matched to a gene: 24. CDR3 length: 18 residues. The CDR3 region is CASSRQTQALAGQNLQFF. The CDR3 bases are TGTGCCAGCAGCCGACAGACTCAGGCGCTAGCGGGTCAAAACCTACAGTTCTTC.

V and J are TRBV11-2 and TRBJ2-7; TRBD2 might be the D (6 bases). Germline V gene data show CDR1 as SGHAT and CDR2 as FQNNGV. The CDR3 runs to 17 residues. V was cut by 0 bases and J by 0 bases, with 15 bases left in between. DNA for the CDR3: TGTGCCAGCAGCTTAGAGTTGGGGGGATCCAGCTCCTACGAGCAGTACTTC. It yields the protein CASSLELGGSSSYEQYF.

The chain is built from TRBV2 and TRBJ1-4, with 7 positions matching TRBD1. The CDR3 length is 16 residues. CDR1 is SNHLY and CDR2 is FYNNEI in the germline V gene. With 6 bases clipped from V and 7 bases from J, the junction kept 14 bases outside the gene matches. DNA for the CDR3: TGTGCCAGCAGGGAGGATCGACAGGGAGGGCTTGAAAAACTGTTTTTT. This encodes CASREDRQGGLEKLFF.

The V and J genes are TRBV27 and TRBJ2-5; a weak D match, TRBD1 (6 bases). V was clipped by 6 bases and J by 5 bases, with 13 bases between them. The germline CDR1 and CDR2 sequences are MNHEY and SMNVEV (reference sequence). The CDR3 spans 13 residues. CDR3 sequence (DNA): TGTGCCAGCAGGACAGGACACAGGGAGACCCAGTACTTC. Translation: CASRTGHRETQYF.

J is TRBJ2-5 and V is TRBV19; 10 positions match TRBD2. CDR1 and CDR2 from the germline V gene are LNHDA and SQIVND (reference sequence). CDR3 size: 17 residues. J lost 5 bases, V lost 1 base, and 10 bases had no gene match. CDR3 in DNA: TGTGCCAGTAGTATAGTAGTAGGGCTAGCGGGGGTCGAGACCCAGTACTTC. It is translated as CASSIVVGLAGVETQYF.

In its sample, this clone was seen a few times. This CDR3 is also generated by other DNA sequences in the sample. The J gene is TRBJ1-1, the V gene TRBV6-2 or TRBV6-3; D remains unclear. Looked up from germline, CDR1 is MNHEY and CDR2 is SVGEGT. The length of the CDR3 is 12 residues. V gave up 6 bases and J gave up 3 bases, with 8 bases separating them. CDR3: CASSYGHTEAFF. In DNA, the CDR3 is TGTGCCAGCAGCTATGGACACACTGAAGCTTTCTTT.